This T cell receptor beta chain derives from a study of glioma-infiltrating T cells (dated by TCRdb to about 2016). A note on the overall study: TCR alpha- and beta-chain repertoires were sequenced from glioma tissue, non-neoplastic brain tissue and matched peripheral blood mononuclear cells. To gauge divergence between tissue and blood T-cell populations, every tissue-infiltrating repertoire was compared against the peripheral blood repertoire from the same patient. The paired cohort was made up of three low-grade glioma patients, about 8 primary glioblastoma patients and three non-glioma patients who contributed non-neoplastic brain tissue. Summary of the overall study and its limitations: Very few CDR3 sequences were found to be shared between tissue and blood, and this scarcity was attributed to high CDR3 diversity and limited sampling. Group comparisons were based on small numbers of patients: three non-neoplastic, three low-grade glioma and eight glioblastoma patients. VJ-independent divergence between tissue and blood was below expectation in non-neoplastic patients but above expectation in all gliomas, especially low-grade gliomas.

TCR alpha and beta CDR3 regions were amplified with the iRepertoire nested amplicon-rescue multiplex PCR (arm-PCR) platform from RNA. The input for one-step reverse transcription and amplification was roughly 100-450 ng of either tissue mRNA or PBMC total RNA. After bead purification, a secondary multiplex PCR added Illumina adapters, and libraries were gel-purified between 200 and 400 bp. The libraries contained internal 6-nucleotide barcodes that were used for demultiplexing. Libraries were sequenced on an Illumina MiSeq with 2x220 or 2x250 nucleotide paired-end reads. From the authors' description of their analysis: FLASH 1.2.11 was used to merge paired reads, and BWA-MEM then aligned the reads to the GRCh37 human genome before TRA and TRB reads were extracted. V and J assignment used an IMGT-derived reference of cassette sequences and CDR3 motifs that included pseudogenes. Reads were translated in three frames, and productive CDR3s were defined by a C…FGXG motif without stop codons. Unique combinations of V-J cassette pair and CDR3 amino acid sequence were defined as clonotypes. Reads were filtered by Hamming distance, thresholded by each sample's sequence error rate in mapped regions. TCRdb's own reprocessing of the public reads used fastp at Q25 and MiXCR and kept productive beta chains. Each entry is one CDR3 protein sequence, shown with its most common DNA and genes. Here the V and J calls rest on TCRdb's processing, not on the authors' analysis. This sample lists about 190,000 distinct CDR3 sequences; approximately 30% were detected once. The top ten clonotypes cover 20% to 25% of the sample.

With regard to this clonotype: There is no known antigen for this receptor. This could be a read error, since a much larger clone is one nucleotide away.

Per the germline V gene, MGHRA is the CDR1 and YSYEKL is the CDR2. The V end loses 1 base and the J end loses 6 bases, and a stretch of 13 bases separates them. There are 14 amino acids in the CDR3, from cysteine to phenylalanine inclusive. Left in the record is the CDR3 DNA by itself, 42 bases read in frame from the first base. This receptor chain uses TRBV4-1 and TRBJ2-7; the D gene is possibly TRBD1 or TRBD2, each agreeing over 5 bases. This TCR came from a human donor with low-grade glioma or glioblastoma, undergoing nonglioma brain surgery, or in good health (not recorded which). Material: glioma tissue, nonneoplastic brain tissue, or PBMCs (not recorded which). The DNA sequence follows: TGCGCCAGCAGCCAAGCGGGAAGGGGCCCCGAGCAGTACTTC. Translated, this is CASSQAGRGPEQYF.